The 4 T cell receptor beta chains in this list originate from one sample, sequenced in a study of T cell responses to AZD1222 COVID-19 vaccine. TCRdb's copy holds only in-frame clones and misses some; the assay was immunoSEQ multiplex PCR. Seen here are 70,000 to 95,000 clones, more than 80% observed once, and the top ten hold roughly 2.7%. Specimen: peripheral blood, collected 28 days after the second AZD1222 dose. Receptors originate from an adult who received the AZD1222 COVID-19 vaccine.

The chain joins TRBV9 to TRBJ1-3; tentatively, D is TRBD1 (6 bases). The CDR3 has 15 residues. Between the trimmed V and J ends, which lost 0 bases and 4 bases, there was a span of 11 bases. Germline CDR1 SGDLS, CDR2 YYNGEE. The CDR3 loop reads CASSVGGTSGNTIYF. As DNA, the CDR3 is TGTGCCAGCAGCGTAGGGGGGACATCGGGAAACACCATATATTTT.

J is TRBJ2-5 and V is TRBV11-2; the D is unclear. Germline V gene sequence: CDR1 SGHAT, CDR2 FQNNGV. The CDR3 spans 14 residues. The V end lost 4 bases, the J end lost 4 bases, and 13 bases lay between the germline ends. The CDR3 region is CASSSGPVGETQYF. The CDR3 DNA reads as TGTGCCAGCAGCTCCGGACCAGTGGGAGAGACCCAGTACTTC.

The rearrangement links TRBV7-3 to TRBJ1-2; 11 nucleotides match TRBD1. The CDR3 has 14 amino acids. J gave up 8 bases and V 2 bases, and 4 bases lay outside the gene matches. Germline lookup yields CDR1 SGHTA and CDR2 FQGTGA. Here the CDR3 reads CASSLGQGAGGYTF. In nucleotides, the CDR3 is TGTGCCAGCAGCTTAGGACAGGGGGCCGGCGGCTACACCTTC.

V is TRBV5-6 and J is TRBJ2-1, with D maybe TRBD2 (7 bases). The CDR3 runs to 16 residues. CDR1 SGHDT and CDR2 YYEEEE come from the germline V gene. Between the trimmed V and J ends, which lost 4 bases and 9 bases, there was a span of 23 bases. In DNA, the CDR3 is TGTGCCAGCAGCCCTGGGGGGGGCATTCAGGAAGGTGAGCAGTTCTTC. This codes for CASSPGGGIQEGEQFF. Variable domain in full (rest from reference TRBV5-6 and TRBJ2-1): DAGVTQSPTHLIKTRGQQVTLRCSPKSGHDTVSWYQQALGQGPQFIFQYYEEEERQRGNFPDRFSGHQFPNYSSELNVNALLLGDSALYLCASSPGGGIQEGEQFFGPGTRLTVL.